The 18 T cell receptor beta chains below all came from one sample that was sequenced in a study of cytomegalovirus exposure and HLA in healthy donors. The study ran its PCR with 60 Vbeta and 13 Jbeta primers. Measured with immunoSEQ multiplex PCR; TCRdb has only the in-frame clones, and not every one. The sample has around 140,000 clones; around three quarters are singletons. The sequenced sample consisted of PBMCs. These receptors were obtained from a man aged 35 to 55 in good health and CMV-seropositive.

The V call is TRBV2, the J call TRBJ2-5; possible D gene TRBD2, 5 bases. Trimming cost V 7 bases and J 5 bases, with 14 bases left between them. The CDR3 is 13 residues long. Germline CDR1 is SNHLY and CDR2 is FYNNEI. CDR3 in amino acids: CASNGDAGETQYF. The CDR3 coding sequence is TGTGCCAGCAACGGGGATGCCGGCGAGACCCAGTACTTC.

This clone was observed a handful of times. For the CDR3, the DNA is TGTGCCAGCAGTTACTTACAGGGTTCCAACACCGGGGAGCTGTTTTTT. Its protein is CASSYLQGSNTGELFF. The chain combines TRBV6-6 with TRBJ2-2, with D possibly TRBD1 on 6 matching bases. Trimming removed 1 base from V and 2 bases from J, with 11 bases in between. CDR1 and CDR2 (germline): MNHNY, SVGAGI (reference sequence). The CDR3 is 16 amino acids.

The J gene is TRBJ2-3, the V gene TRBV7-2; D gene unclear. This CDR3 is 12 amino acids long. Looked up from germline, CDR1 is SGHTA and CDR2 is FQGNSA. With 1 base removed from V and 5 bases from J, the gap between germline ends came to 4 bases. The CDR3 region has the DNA TGTGCCAGCAGCTTAGATCGAGATACGCAGTATTTT. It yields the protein CASSLDRDTQYF.

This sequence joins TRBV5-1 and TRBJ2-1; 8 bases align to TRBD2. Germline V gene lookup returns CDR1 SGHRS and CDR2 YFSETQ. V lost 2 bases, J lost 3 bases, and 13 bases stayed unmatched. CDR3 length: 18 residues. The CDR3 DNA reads TGCGCCAGCAGCTTTGATAGCGGGAATAGCCGCAACTACAATGAGCAGTTCTTC. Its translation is CASSFDSGNSRNYNEQFF.

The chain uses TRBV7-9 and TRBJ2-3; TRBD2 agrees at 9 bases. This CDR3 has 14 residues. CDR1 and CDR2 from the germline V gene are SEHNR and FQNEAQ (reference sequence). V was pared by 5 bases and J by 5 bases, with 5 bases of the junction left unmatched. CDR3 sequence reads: CASSLSGSGDTQYF. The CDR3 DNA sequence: TGTGCCAGCAGCCTTAGCGGGAGTGGAGATACGCAGTATTTT.

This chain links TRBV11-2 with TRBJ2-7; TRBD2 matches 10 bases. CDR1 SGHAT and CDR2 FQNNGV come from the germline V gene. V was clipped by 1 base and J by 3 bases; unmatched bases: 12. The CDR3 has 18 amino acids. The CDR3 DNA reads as TGTGCCAGCAGCTTAGTCGTCTCACCGGGACTAGCGCTCTACGAGCAGTACTTC. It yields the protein CASSLVVSPGLALYEQYF. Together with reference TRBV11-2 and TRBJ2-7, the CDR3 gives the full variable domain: EAGVAQSPRYKIIEKRQSVAFWCNPISGHATLYWYQQILGQGPKLLIQFQNNGVVDDSQLPKDRFSAERLKGVDSTLKIQPAKLEDSAVYLCASSLVVSPGLALYEQYFGPGTRLTVT.

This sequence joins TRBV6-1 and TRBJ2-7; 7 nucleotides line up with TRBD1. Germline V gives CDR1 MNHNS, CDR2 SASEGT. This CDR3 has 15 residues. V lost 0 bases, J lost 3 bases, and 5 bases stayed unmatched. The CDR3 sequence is CASSEAGGQIYEQYF. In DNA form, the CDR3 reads TGTGCCAGCAGTGAAGCAGGGGGACAGATCTACGAGCAGTACTTC.

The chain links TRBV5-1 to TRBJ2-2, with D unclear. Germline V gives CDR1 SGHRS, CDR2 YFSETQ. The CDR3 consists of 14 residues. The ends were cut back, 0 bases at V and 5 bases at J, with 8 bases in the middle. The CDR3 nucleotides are TGCGCCAGCAGCTTGGGTTACAGTACCGGGGAGCTGTTTTTT. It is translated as CASSLGYSTGELFF.

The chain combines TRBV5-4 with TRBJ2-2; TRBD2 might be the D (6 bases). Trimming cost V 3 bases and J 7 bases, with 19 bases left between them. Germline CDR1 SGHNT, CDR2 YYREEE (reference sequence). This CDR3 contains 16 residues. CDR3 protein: CASSSGRLASGGELFF. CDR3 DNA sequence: TGTGCCAGCAGCTCTGGCCGTCTAGCGTCTGGCGGGGAGCTGTTTTTT.

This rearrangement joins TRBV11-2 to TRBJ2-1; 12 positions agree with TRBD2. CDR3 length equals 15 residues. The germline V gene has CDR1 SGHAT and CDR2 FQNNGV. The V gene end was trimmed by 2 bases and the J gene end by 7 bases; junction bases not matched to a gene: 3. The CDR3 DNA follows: TGTGCCAGCAGCTTACTAGCGGGAGGGATAAATGAGCAGTTCTTC. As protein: CASSLLAGGINEQFF.

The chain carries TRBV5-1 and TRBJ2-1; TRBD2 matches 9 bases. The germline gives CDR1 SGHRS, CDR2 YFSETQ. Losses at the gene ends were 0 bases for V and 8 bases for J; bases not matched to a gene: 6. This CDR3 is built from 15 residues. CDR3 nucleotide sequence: TGCGCCAGCAGCTTGGGCGGGAGGGATATGGATGAGCAGTTCTTC. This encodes CASSLGGRDMDEQFF.

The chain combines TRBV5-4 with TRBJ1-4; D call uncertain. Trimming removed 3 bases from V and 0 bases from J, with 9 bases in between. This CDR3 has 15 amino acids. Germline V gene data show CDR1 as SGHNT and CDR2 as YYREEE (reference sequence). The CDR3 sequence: CASSSGIPTNEKLFF. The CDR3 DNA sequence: TGTGCCAGCAGCTCAGGAATTCCAACTAATGAAAAACTGTTTTTT.

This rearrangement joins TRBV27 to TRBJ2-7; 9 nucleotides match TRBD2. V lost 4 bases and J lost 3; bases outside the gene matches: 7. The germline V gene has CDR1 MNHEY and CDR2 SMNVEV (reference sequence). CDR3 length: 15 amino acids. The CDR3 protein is CASSSKGTSFYEQYF. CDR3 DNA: TGTGCCAGCAGTTCAAAGGGGACTAGCTTCTACGAGCAGTACTTC.

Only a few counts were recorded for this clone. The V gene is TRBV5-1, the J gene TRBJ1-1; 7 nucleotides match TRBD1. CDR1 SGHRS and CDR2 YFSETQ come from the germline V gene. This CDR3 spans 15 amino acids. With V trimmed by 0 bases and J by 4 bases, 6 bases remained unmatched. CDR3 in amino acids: CASSLVTGVGTEAFF. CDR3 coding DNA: TGCGCCAGCAGCTTGGTTACAGGGGTCGGCACTGAAGCTTTCTTT. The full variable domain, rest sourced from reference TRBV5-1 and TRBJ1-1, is KAGVTQTPRYLIKTRGQQVTLSCSPISGHRSVSWYQQTPGQGLQFLFEYFSETQRNKGNFPGRFSGRQFSNSRSEMNVSTLELGDSALYLCASSLVTGVGTEAFFGQGTRLTVV.

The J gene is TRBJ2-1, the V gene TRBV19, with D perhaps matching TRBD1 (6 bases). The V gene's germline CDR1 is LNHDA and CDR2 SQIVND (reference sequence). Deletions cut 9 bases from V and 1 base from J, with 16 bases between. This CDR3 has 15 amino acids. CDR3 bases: TGTGCCAGCCAGGGGCCTCTCGGGTCCTACAATGAGCAGTTCTTC. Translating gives CASQGPLGSYNEQFF.

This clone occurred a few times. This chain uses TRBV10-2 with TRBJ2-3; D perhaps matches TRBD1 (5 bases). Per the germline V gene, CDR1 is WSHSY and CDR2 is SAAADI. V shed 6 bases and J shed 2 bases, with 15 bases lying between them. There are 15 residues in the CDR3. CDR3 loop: CASSLVRGYTDTQYF. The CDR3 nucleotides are TGCGCCAGCAGCTTAGTTAGGGGCTACACAGATACGCAGTATTTT.

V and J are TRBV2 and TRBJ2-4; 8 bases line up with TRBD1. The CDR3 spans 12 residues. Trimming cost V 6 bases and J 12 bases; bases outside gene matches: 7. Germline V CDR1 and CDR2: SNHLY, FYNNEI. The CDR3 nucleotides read TGTGCCAGCAGCTCACAGGGGGACAGTCAGTACTTC. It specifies CASSSQGDSQYF. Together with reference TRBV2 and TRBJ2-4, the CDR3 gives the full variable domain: EPEVTQTPSHQVTQMGQEVILRCVPISNHLYFYWYRQILGQKVEFLVSFYNNEISEKSEIFDDQFSVERPDGSNFTLKIRSTKLEDSAMYFCASSSQGDSQYFGAGTRLSVL.

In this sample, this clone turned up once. CDR3 DNA sequence: TGTGCCAGTAGACCGACTAGCGGGTATGAGCAGTTCTTC. It is translated as CASRPTSGYEQFF. The V and J genes are TRBV19 and TRBJ2-1; TRBD2 aligns across 10 bases. Germline CDR1 reads LNHDA; CDR2 reads SQIVND (reference sequence). With 6 bases clipped from V and 8 bases from J, the junction kept 4 bases outside the gene matches. The CDR3 totals 13 residues.